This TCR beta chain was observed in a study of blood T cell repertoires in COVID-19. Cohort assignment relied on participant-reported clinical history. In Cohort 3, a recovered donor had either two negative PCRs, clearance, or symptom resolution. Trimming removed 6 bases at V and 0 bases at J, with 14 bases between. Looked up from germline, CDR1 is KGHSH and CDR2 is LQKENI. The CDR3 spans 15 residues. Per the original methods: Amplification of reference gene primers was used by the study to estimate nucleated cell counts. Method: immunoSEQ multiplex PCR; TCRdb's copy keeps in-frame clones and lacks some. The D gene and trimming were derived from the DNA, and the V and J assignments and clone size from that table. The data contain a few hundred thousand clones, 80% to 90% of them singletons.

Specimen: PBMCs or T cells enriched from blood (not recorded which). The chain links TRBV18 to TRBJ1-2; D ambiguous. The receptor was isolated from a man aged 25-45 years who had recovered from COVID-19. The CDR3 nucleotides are TGTGCCAGCTCCACCGACGGGAATGCTAACTATGGCTACACCTTC. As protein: CASSTDGNANYGYTF.